This section outlines one T cell receptor (beta chain) sequence together with its context. Its antigen is currently unknown. TCRdb ran MiXCR on the 5' RACE reads and lists one entry per CDR3 protein. This sample carries approximately 450,000 distinct CDR3 sequences, 18% of them seen once, and the ten largest clones take over 15%. Trimming removed 4 bases at V and 3 bases at J, with 13 bases between. The length of the CDR3 is 15 residues. Germline CDR1 reads MNHEY; CDR2 reads SVGAGI. This sample is part of a study of T cells after yellow fever vaccination. Study findings and constraints: Researchers cautioned that FACS-sorted repertoires could harbor abundant clonotypes contaminating from the bulk population. Most clones from primary vaccination resurfaced after the booster (approximately 96% CD4, around 90% CD8).

The TCR comes from a man in his late teens or twenties who received the YFV17D yellow fever vaccine. The chain carries TRBV6-5 and TRBJ1-3; TRBD1 is a possible D gene (6 bases). The sequences come from PBMCs, collected before the yellow fever booster vaccination. The CDR3 loop is CASSWGQGSGNTIYF. The CDR3 bases are TGTGCCAGCAGTTGGGGGCAGGGCAGTGGAAACACCATATATTTT.